These 8 T cell receptor beta chains originate from one sample sequenced in a study of blood T cell repertoires in COVID-19. Sequencing was performed with immunoSEQ multiplex PCR; in TCRdb, only in-frame clones are kept and a portion is missing. The profile shows about 36,000 clones, about 74% of them singletons. Input material: peripheral blood. Receptors were obtained from a man between 60 and 75 years old with active COVID-19.

This chain links TRBV12-5 with TRBJ1-2; TRBD1 matches at 8 bases. Germline CDR1 LGHNT, CDR2 FRNRAP. V shed 4 bases and J 8 bases; nucleotides not matched to a gene: 9. The CDR3 loop spans 14 amino acids. CDR3 in DNA: TGTGCTAGTGGTTACGGGGGGTCAGGGGGCGGCTACACCTTC. Its translation is CASGYGGSGGGYTF.

The chain joins TRBV9 to TRBJ1-5; 10 nucleotides line up with TRBD1. This CDR3 spans 14 amino acids. Germline CDR1 and CDR2: SGDLS and YYNGEE. J lost 5 bases, V lost 5 bases, and 4 bases had no gene match. CDR3 sequence reads: CASSRGQGDQPQHF. In DNA form, the CDR3 reads TGTGCCAGCAGTCGTGGACAGGGGGATCAGCCCCAGCATTTT.

The chain combines TRBV9 with TRBJ1-5; maybe TRBD1 (5 bases). CDR1 is SGDLS, CDR2 YYNGEE, per germline. This CDR3 spans 15 amino acids. The ends were cut back, 5 bases at V and 3 bases at J, with 15 bases in the middle. For the CDR3, the DNA is TGTGCCAGCAGTGTAAGCGCAGGGTTCAATCAGCCCCAGCATTTT. Translation gives CASSVSAGFNQPQHF. The full variable domain, in which reference TRBV9 and TRBJ1-5 provide the parts outside the CDR3, is DSGVTQTPKHLITATGQRVTLRCSPRSGDLSVYWYQQSLDQGLQFLIQYYNGEERAKGNILERFSAQQFPDLHSELNLSSLELGDSALYFCASSVSAGFNQPQHFGDGTRLSIL.

This clone was counted a few times. This chain uses TRBV19 with TRBJ1-3; 8 bases agree with TRBD1. The CDR3 covers 18 residues. The V gene's germline CDR1 is LNHDA and CDR2 SQIVND (reference sequence). Germline trimming cut 5 bases from V and 0 bases from J; bases unmatched to any gene: 12. CDR3 bases: TGTGCCAGTAGTTTCGTCTTCAGGGGGCCCCGCTCTGGAAACACCATATATTTT. It yields the protein CASSFVFRGPRSGNTIYF.

The sample holds one count of this clone. The chain couples TRBV6-5 to TRBJ2-3; D unresolved. CDR1 and CDR2 (germline): MNHEY, SVGAGI. Trimming shortened V by 2 bases and J by 1 base, and 7 bases separated the two germline ends. CDR3 length equals 14 residues. Here the CDR3 DNA reads TGTGCCAGCAGTTACGGGCCCCGCACAGATACGCAGTATTTT. Translation: CASSYGPRTDTQYF.

The chain joins TRBV5-1 to TRBJ1-2; 7 bases line up with TRBD1. V was pared by 0 bases and J by 6 bases, with 2 bases of the junction left unmatched. This CDR3 region has 13 residues. CDR1 is SGHRS, CDR2 YFSETQ, per germline. For the CDR3, the DNA is TGCGCCAGCAGCTTGGGGGACAGAAATGGCTACACCTTC. Translation gives CASSLGDRNGYTF.

V gene TRBV15 combines with J gene TRBJ1-3, with D possibly being TRBD1 (5 bases). The CDR3 consists of 18 residues. V was clipped by 3 bases and J by 0 bases, with 18 bases between them. The germline gives CDR1 LNHNV, CDR2 YYDKDF (reference sequence). The CDR3 region has the DNA TGTGCCACCAGCAGTCTCCCAGCGGGGCAGGTCTCTGGAAACACCATATATTTT. It encodes CATSSLPAGQVSGNTIYF. The full variable domain, in which reference TRBV15 and TRBJ1-3 provide the parts outside the CDR3, is DAMVIQNPRYQVTQFGKPVTLSCSQTLNHNVMYWYQQKSSQAPKLLFHYYDKDFNNEADTPDNFQSRRPNTSFCFLDIRSPGLGDTAMYLCATSSLPAGQVSGNTIYFGEGSWLTVV.

The CDR3 nucleotides are TGTGCCACCAGCAGAGATCGGAGCGGCTCTGGAAACACCATATATTTT. This encodes CATSRDRSGSGNTIYF. The chain couples TRBV15 to TRBJ1-3; D is unresolved. The CDR3 is 16 residues long. Germline CDR1 is LNHNV and CDR2 is YYDKDF (reference sequence). Trimming shortened V by 0 bases and J by 0 bases, and 9 bases separated the two germline ends.